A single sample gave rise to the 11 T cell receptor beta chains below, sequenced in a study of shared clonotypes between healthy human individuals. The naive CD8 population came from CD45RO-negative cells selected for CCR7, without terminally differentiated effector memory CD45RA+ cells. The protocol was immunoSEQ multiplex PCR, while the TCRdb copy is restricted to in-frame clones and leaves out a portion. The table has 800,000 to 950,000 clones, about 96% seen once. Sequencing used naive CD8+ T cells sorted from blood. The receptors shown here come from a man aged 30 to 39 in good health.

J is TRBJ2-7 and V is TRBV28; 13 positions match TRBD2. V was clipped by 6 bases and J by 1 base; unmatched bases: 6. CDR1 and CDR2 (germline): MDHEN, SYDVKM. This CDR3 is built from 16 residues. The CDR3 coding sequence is TGTGCCAGCAGCTGGACTAGCGGGAGTGGGTCCTACGAGCAGTACTTC. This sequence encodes CASSWTSGSGSYEQYF.

CDR3 in DNA: TGTGCCAGCAGTTTATCCGGGACAGGGGAGTACGAGCAGTACTTC. Its protein is CASSLSGTGEYEQYF. The chain recombines TRBV28 with TRBJ2-7, with 10 bases matching TRBD1. CDR3 length: 15 amino acids. Germline trimming cut 1 base from V and 4 bases from J; bases unmatched to any gene: 4. Germline V gives CDR1 MDHEN, CDR2 SYDVKM.

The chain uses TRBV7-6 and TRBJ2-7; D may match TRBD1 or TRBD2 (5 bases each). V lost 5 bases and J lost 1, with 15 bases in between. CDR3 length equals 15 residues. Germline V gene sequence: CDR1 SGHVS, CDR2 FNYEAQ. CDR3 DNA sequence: TGTGCCAGCAGCACCCCTAGTGGGGGTTCCTACGAGCAGTACTTC. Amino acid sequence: CASSTPSGGSYEQYF.

The CDR3 reads CASSLRNLPHYGYTF. For the CDR3, the DNA is TGTGCCAGCAGCTTACGGAACCTCCCACACTATGGCTACACCTTC. The chain combines TRBV7-2 with TRBJ1-2; no firm D call. The CDR3 has 15 amino acids. Germline assignment: CDR1 SGHTA and CDR2 FQGNSA. V was trimmed by 2 bases and J by 3 bases, leaving 13 bases between them.

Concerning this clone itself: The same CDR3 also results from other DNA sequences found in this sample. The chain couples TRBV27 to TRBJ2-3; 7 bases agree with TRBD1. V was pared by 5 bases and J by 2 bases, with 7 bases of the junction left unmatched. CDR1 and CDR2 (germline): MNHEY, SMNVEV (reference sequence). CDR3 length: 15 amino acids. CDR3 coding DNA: TGTGCCAGCAGTCCCCGGGACAGACCCACAGATACGCAGTATTTT. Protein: CASSPRDRPTDTQYF.

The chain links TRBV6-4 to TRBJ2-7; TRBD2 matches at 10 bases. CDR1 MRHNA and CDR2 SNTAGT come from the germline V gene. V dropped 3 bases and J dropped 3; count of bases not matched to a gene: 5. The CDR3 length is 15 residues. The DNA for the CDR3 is TGTGCCAGCAGTGAGGGGCTAGCGGGAGTCTACGAGCAGTACTTC. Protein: CASSEGLAGVYEQYF.

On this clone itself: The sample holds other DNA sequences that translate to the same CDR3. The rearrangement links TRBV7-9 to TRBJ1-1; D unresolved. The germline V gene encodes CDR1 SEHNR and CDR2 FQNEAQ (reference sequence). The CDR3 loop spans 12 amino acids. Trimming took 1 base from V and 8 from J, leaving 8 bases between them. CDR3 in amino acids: CASSLGGAEAFF. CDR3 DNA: TGTGCCAGCAGCTTAGGGGGAGCCGAAGCTTTCTTT.

The CDR3 bases are TGTGCCAGCAGTTTAGGGGGACTAGCGGGAGGGAGCTCCTACGAGCAGTACTTC. Amino acid sequence: CASSLGGLAGGSSYEQYF. The chain links TRBV28 to TRBJ2-7; 16 bases fit TRBD2. The length of the CDR3 is 18 residues. Germline V gene data show CDR1 as MDHEN and CDR2 as SYDVKM. V shed 2 bases, J shed 0 bases, and the junction held 4 bases outside the gene matches.

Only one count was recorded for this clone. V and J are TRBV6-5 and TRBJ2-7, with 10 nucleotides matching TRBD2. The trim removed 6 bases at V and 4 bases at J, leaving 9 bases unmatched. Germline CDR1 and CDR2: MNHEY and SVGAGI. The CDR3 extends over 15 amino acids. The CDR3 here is CASSQIGTSAYEQYF. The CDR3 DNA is TGTGCCAGCAGCCAAATCGGGACTAGCGCTTACGAGCAGTACTTC.

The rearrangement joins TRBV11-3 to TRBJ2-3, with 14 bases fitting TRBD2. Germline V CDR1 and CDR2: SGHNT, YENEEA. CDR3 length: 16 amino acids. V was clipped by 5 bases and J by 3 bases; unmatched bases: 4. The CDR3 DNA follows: TGTGCCAGCAGCGGGACTAGCGGGAGTTTGACAGATACGCAGTATTTT. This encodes CASSGTSGSLTDTQYF.

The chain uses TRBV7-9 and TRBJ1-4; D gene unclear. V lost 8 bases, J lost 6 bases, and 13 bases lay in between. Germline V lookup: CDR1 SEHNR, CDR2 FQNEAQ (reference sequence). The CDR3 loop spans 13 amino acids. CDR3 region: CASAGELDEKLFF. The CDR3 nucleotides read TGTGCCAGCGCCGGAGAACTCGATGAAAAACTGTTTTTT.